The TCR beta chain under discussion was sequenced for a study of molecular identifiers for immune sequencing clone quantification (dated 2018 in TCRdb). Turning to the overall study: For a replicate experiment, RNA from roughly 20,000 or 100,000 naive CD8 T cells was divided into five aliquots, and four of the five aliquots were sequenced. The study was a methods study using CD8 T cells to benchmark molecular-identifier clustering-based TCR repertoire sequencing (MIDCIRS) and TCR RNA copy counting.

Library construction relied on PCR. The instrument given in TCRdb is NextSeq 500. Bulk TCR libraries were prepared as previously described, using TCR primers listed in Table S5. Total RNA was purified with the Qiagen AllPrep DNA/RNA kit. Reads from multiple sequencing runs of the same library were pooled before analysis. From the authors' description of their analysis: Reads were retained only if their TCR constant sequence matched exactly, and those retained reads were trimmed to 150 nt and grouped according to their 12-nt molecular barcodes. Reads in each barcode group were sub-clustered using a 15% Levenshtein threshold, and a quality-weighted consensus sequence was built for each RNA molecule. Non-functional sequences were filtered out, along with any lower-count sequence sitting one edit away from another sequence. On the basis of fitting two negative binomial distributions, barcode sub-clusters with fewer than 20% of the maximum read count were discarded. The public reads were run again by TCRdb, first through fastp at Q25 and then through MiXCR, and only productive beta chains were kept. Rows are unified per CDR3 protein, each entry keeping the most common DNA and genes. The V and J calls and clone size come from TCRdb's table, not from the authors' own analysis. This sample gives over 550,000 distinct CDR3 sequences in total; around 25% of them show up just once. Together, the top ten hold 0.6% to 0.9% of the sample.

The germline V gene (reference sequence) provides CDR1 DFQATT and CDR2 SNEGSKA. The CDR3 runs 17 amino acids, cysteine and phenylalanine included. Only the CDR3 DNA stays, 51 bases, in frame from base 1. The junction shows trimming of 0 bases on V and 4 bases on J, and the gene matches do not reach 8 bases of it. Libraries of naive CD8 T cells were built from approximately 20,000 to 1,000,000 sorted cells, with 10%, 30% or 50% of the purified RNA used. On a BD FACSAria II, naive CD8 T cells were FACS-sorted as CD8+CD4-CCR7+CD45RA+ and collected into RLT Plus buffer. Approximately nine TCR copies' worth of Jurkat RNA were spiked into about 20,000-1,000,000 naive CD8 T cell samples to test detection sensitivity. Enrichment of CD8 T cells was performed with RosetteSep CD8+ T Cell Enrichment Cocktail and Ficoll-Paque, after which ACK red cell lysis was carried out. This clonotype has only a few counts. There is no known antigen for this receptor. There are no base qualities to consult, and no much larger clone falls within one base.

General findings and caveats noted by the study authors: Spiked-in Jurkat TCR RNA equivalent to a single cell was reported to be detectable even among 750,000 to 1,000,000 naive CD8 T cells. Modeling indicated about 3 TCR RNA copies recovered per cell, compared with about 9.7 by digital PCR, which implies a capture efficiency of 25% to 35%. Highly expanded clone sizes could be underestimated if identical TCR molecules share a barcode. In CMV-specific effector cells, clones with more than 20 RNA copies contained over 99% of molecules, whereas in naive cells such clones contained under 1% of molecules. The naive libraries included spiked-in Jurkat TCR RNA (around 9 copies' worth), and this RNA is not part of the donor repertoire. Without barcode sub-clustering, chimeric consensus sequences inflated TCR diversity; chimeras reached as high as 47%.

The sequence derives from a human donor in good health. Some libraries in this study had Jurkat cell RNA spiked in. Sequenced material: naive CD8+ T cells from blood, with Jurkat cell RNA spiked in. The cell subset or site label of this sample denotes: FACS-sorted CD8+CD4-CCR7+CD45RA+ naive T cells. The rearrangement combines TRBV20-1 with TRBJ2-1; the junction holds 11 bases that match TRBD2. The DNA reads TGCAGTGCTAGAGATCCCCTAGCGGGGGGCTTATACAATGAGCAGTTCTTC. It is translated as CSARDPLAGGLYNEQFF.